These 6 T cell receptor beta chains originate from one sample sequenced in a study of T cell responses to AZD1222 COVID-19 vaccine. This table comes from immunoSEQ multiplex PCR, and its TCRdb copy is limited to in-frame clones, with some not included. The repertoire holds about 130,000 clones, with about nine tenths as singletons. Sequenced here: peripheral blood, sampled on day 0 of AZD1222 vaccination. Every receptor here comes from an adult in good health.

This clone occurred once. The rearrangement uses TRBV3-1 (or the pseudogene TRBV3-2) and TRBJ1-2; no definite D call. Germline lookup yields CDR1 LGHDT and CDR2 YNNKEL (reference sequence). The CDR3 runs 15 residues. V dropped 0 bases and J dropped 8 bases, with 16 bases sitting between them. The CDR3 here is CASSQDPTAGKGYTF. CDR3 DNA sequence: TGTGCCAGCAGCCAAGATCCGACGGCGGGGAAGGGCTACACCTTC.

The chain links TRBV7-9 to TRBJ1-1, with 8 nucleotides matching TRBD1. The V gene's germline CDR1 is SEHNR and CDR2 FQNEAQ (reference sequence). V lost 5 bases, J lost 2 bases, and 4 bases stayed unmatched. CDR3 length: 14 amino acids. The chain's CDR3 is CASSETGVNTEAFF. Written as DNA, the CDR3 is TGTGCCAGCAGCGAGACAGGGGTAAACACTGAAGCTTTCTTT.

The chain has TRBV7-9 and TRBJ2-6; 7 bases line up with TRBD2. V dropped 5 bases and J dropped 2; count of bases not matched to a gene: 9. This CDR3 region has 17 residues. Germline V CDR1 and CDR2: SEHNR, FQNEAQ (reference sequence). The CDR3 protein is CASSPGGWDPGANVLTF. In DNA form, the CDR3 reads TGTGCCAGCAGCCCCGGGGGGTGGGACCCTGGGGCCAACGTCCTGACTTTC.

The rearrangement links TRBV14 to TRBJ2-7; 9 bases align to TRBD1. CDR3 size: 16 residues. V lost 6 bases, J lost 1 base, and 10 bases stayed unmatched. Per germline, CDR1 SGHDN and CDR2 FVKESK. The CDR3 here is CASRRSGTGKSYEQYF. The CDR3 DNA is TGTGCCAGCAGACGCTCCGGGACAGGGAAGTCCTACGAGCAGTACTTC. Variable domain in full (rest from reference TRBV14 and TRBJ2-7): EAGVTQFPSHSVIEKGQTVTLRCDPISGHDNLYWYRRVMGKEIKFLLHFVKESKQDESGMPNNRFLAERTGGTYSTLKVQPAELEDSGVYFCASRRSGTGKSYEQYFGPGTRLTVT.

CDR3 in DNA: TGTGCCAGCAGTGATAGGGTATACAGGGGGCTGAACACTGAAGCTTTCTTT. Translated, it gives CASSDRVYRGLNTEAFF. The chain uses TRBV6-1 and TRBJ1-1, with 9 bases matching TRBD1. J lost 0 bases, V lost 3 bases, and 8 bases had no gene match. CDR3 length equals 17 residues. Germline loops: CDR1 MNHNS, CDR2 SASEGT.

V gene TRBV7-2 combines with J gene TRBJ1-2; no reliable D call. Germline assignment: CDR1 SGHTA and CDR2 FQGNSA. V shed 2 bases and J shed 1 base, with 8 bases lying between them. The CDR3 spans 14 residues. The CDR3 nucleotides read TGTGCCAGCAGCTTACGGGGTGGTAACTATGGCTACACCTTC. Its protein is CASSLRGGNYGYTF.